A single sample is the source of the 15 T cell receptor beta chains below, sequenced in a study of T cell repertoires in cytomegalovirus infection. TCRdb independently ran MiXCR on the reads; one entry per CDR3 protein. The sample yields approximately 770,000 distinct CDR3 sequences, roughly 29% seen once. Antigen specificity for these receptors is unknown. The source was cultured CD8+ T cells from PBMCs, collected from culture after CMV antigen stimulation. The receptors shown here come from a human donor in good health (CMV status not recorded). Some clones in this sample may be carry-over from other donors' samples.

The DNA of the CDR3 is TGTGCCAGCAGCTTAGAAGTAGCGGGGGGGCACGAGCAGTACTTC. Residues: CASSLEVAGGHEQYF. The V and J genes are TRBV7-6 and TRBJ2-7, with 11 nucleotides matching TRBD2. Germline values: CDR1 SGHVS, CDR2 FNYEAQ. Trimming took 1 base from V and 5 from J; bases not matched to a gene: 4. This CDR3 is built from 15 residues.

This clonotype was recorded a few times. The rearrangement joins TRBV7-9 to TRBJ2-7; a weak D match, TRBD2 (6 bases). The CDR3 loop spans 15 amino acids. CDR1 is SEHNR, CDR2 FQNEAQ, per germline (reference sequence). V was pared by 3 bases and J by 0 bases, with 12 bases between. The DNA for the CDR3 is TGTGCCAGCAGCTTGAAGGGACTTCCCTCCTACGAGCAGTACTTC. It codes for CASSLKGLPSYEQYF.

This sequence joins TRBV15 and TRBJ2-2, with a possible D match to TRBD2 (5 bases). The CDR3 sequence is 16 residues long. V gave up 0 bases and J gave up 0 bases, with 8 bases separating them. Germline assignment: CDR1 LNHNV and CDR2 YYDKDF (reference sequence). CDR3 protein: CATSRDRGSNTGELFF. The CDR3 DNA reads TGTGCCACCAGCAGAGATCGAGGGTCGAACACCGGGGAGCTGTTTTTT.

This clonotype has a count of ten or more. CDR3 amino acids: CASSLVSQRRNTGELFF. In DNA form, the CDR3 reads TGTGCCAGCAGCTTAGTGTCGCAGCGGAGAAACACCGGGGAGCTGTTTTTT. The chain employs TRBV7-8 and TRBJ2-2, with D possibly TRBD2 on 5 matching bases. CDR1 and CDR2 from the germline V gene are SGHVS and FQNEAQ. V was shortened by 1 base and J by 2 bases, with 14 bases between the two germline ends. The CDR3 covers 17 residues.

The V call is TRBV3-1, the J call TRBJ1-1, with D possibly being TRBD1 (5 bases). This CDR3 is 16 amino acids long. V lost 1 base, J lost 4 bases, and 16 bases lay in between. The germline V gene encodes CDR1 LGHDT and CDR2 YNNKEL (reference sequence). Here the CDR3 reads CASSQVVIPGATEAFF. In nucleotides, the CDR3 is TGTGCCAGCAGCCAAGTAGTAATTCCTGGGGCCACTGAAGCTTTCTTT.

The J gene is TRBJ1-5, the V gene TRBV6-6, with 7 nucleotides matching TRBD1. The CDR3 spans 16 residues. Germline V gives CDR1 MNHNY, CDR2 SVGAGI (reference sequence). Unmatched junction bases numbered 12, after V lost 6 bases and J lost 4 bases. The DNA of the CDR3 is TGTGCCAGCAGGGGCAAAGACAGGGCGCTGAATCAGCCCCAGCATTTT. The encoded protein is CASRGKDRALNQPQHF.

The sample holds one count of this clonotype. The rearrangement links TRBV6-6 to TRBJ2-5; TRBD1 might be the D (5 bases). Germline assignment: CDR1 MNHNY and CDR2 SVGAGI (reference sequence). Between the trimmed V and J ends, which lost 7 bases and 4 bases, there was a span of 13 bases. The CDR3 covers 13 residues. CDR3 sequence (DNA): TGTGCCAGCACCAGATGGGGCCCAGAGACCCAGTACTTC. Protein: CASTRWGPETQYF.

This clonotype was counted at least ten times. The V and J genes are TRBV12-3 or TRBV12-4 and TRBJ2-5; D remains unclear. The CDR3 has 12 amino acids. The germline V and J ends were trimmed by 6 bases and 2 bases, with 7 bases remaining between them. CDR3 region: CASSLGQETQYF. CDR3 in DNA: TGTGCCAGCAGCTTGGGGCAAGAGACCCAGTACTTC.

The J gene is TRBJ2-2, the V gene TRBV28, with D perhaps matching TRBD1 or TRBD2 (5 bases each). CDR3 length: 17 amino acids. CDR1 and CDR2 (germline): MDHEN, SYDVKM. Trimming left V 5 bases short and J 0 bases short, with 16 bases between. The CDR3 DNA reads as TGTGCCAGCAGTCCCCTGGAGAGAGGGGCGAACACCGGGGAGCTGTTTTTT. Translation: CASSPLERGANTGELFF.

The rearrangement links TRBV11-2 to TRBJ2-5; 12 bases match TRBD2. Germline V gene sequence: CDR1 SGHAT, CDR2 FQNNGV. The CDR3 length is 19 residues. Trimming at V came to 3 bases and at J to 2 bases, leaving 13 bases not matched to a gene. The CDR3 DNA is TGTGCCAGCAGCTTGAACCTGCTAGCGGGGGGGCCCCTACAAGAGACCCAGTACTTC. Its translation is CASSLNLLAGGPLQETQYF.

This clonotype has a count of ten or more. This chain links TRBV28 with TRBJ2-1; 10 nucleotides match TRBD2. This CDR3 is built from 18 residues. From germline, CDR1 is MDHEN and CDR2 SYDVKM. Trimming cost V 3 bases and J 0 bases; bases outside gene matches: 8. CDR3 amino acids: CASSFPFSGGSSYNEQFF. CDR3 sequence (DNA): TGTGCCAGCAGTTTTCCCTTTAGCGGGGGGTCCTCCTACAATGAGCAGTTCTTC.

This clonotype was detected a few times. V usage is TRBV6-6 and J usage is TRBJ2-3; D possibly corresponds to TRBD1 (6 bases). Looked up from germline, CDR1 is MNHNY and CDR2 is SVGAGI (reference sequence). V lost 1 base, J lost 6 bases, and 29 bases lay in between. CDR3 size: 20 residues. DNA for the CDR3: TGTGCCAGCAGTTACTGGGTTACGACGAAGCAGGGGCACTACCTGGATACGCAGTATTTT. Protein: CASSYWVTTKQGHYLDTQYF.

In this sample, this clonotype turned up a few times. The gene calls are TRBV6-6 and TRBJ2-5; 11 bases are a match to TRBD2. This CDR3 spans 18 amino acids. V lost 2 bases to trimming and J lost 5 bases; unmatched junction nucleotides: 13. Germline V gene lookup returns CDR1 MNHNY and CDR2 SVGAGI (reference sequence). CDR3 DNA: TGTGCCAGCAGTTACGGGCGACTAGCGGGGACACCCGGGGAGACCCAGTACTTC. This sequence encodes CASSYGRLAGTPGETQYF.

This clonotype has only a few counts. The chain links TRBV7-3 to TRBJ1-6, with a weak D call TRBD1 (5 bases). The CDR3 spans 16 residues. The germline V and J ends were trimmed by 5 bases and 6 bases, with 17 bases remaining between them. Germline CDR1 SGHTA, CDR2 FQGTGA. The chain's CDR3 is CASSLKRRGINSPLHF. CDR3 nucleotide sequence: TGTGCCAGCAGCCTTAAGAGACGGGGGATTAATTCACCCCTCCACTTT.

This clonotype was observed a handful of times. This chain connects TRBV9 to TRBJ1-2; no definite D call. V lost 5 bases to trimming and J lost 7 bases, with 6 bases between them. CDR1 and CDR2 (germline): SGDLS, YYNGEE. CDR3 size: 10 residues. CDR3 loop: CASSGSGYTF. As DNA, the CDR3 is TGTGCCAGCAGTGGCAGTGGCTACACCTTC.